What follows are 25 T cell receptor beta chains derived from one specimen sequenced in a study of shared clonotypes between healthy human individuals. TCRdb keeps only in-frame clones here, not all; method: immunoSEQ multiplex PCR. This table has approximately 2.5 million clones, over 85% appearing once. The sequenced sample was naive CD4+ T cells from PBMCs. Sample subset: CD45RA+ positively selected. These receptors were collected from a man between 18 and 35 years old in good health. Some clones in this sample may be carry-over from other donors' samples.

This clone has just one count. The chain carries TRBV7-3 and TRBJ2-1, with 9 nucleotides matching TRBD2. V lost 5 bases and J lost 6; bases outside the gene matches: 5. This CDR3 spans 14 amino acids. Germline CDR1 reads SGHTA; CDR2 reads FQGTGA. The CDR3 loop reads CASSRGTSPNEQFF. CDR3 DNA sequence: TGTGCCAGCAGCCGCGGGACTAGCCCCAATGAGCAGTTCTTC.

This chain uses TRBV2 with TRBJ2-4; weak D call: TRBD1 (7 bases). The ends were cut back, 8 bases at V and 8 bases at J, with 16 bases in the middle. The CDR3 loop spans 13 amino acids. Germline V lookup: CDR1 SNHLY, CDR2 FYNNEI. The CDR3 DNA is TGTGCCAGCCGGAGGGGGCTAGGGGACATTCAGTACTTC. Translated, it gives CASRRGLGDIQYF.

This rearrangement joins TRBV6-4 to TRBJ2-1; 8 bases match TRBD2. Germline V gene lookup returns CDR1 MRHNA and CDR2 SNTAGT. The CDR3 is 17 residues long. Trimming at V came to 4 bases and at J to 0 bases, leaving 8 bases not matched to a gene. CDR3 nucleotide sequence: TGTGCCAGCAGTGTACCCAAGAGCGGGAGCTCCTACAATGAGCAGTTCTTC. It encodes CASSVPKSGSSYNEQFF.

The chain links TRBV6-6 to TRBJ2-7; D unresolved. Deletions cut 0 bases from V and 3 bases from J, with 9 bases between. Germline V gene lookup returns CDR1 MNHNY and CDR2 SVGAGI (reference sequence). The CDR3 sequence is 14 residues long. The CDR3 DNA reads TGTGCCAGCAGTTACTCATTGCCGTTCTACGAGCAGTACTTC. Translating gives CASSYSLPFYEQYF.

The chain couples TRBV11-2 to TRBJ2-1, with unresolved D. The CDR3 spans 15 residues. The germline V gene encodes CDR1 SGHAT and CDR2 FQNNGV. Trimming removed 3 bases from V and 0 bases from J, with 9 bases in between. CDR3 nucleotide sequence: TGTGCCAGCAGCTTTGGCTCAAGCTCCTACAATGAGCAGTTCTTC. Its protein product is CASSFGSSSYNEQFF.

This sequence joins TRBV5-1 and TRBJ1-4, with D tentatively TRBD1 (6 bases). Between the trimmed V and J ends, which lost 0 bases and 8 bases, there was a span of 11 bases. Germline CDR1 is SGHRS and CDR2 is YFSETQ. This CDR3 comprises 14 residues. CDR3: CASSLGTVGEKLFF. The CDR3 DNA is TGCGCCAGCAGCTTGGGGACAGTTGGAGAAAAACTGTTTTTT.

This chain joins TRBV28 and TRBJ2-3; TRBD2 agrees at 8 bases. The CDR3 has 16 residues. The germline CDR1 and CDR2 sequences are MDHEN and SYDVKM. The trim removed 5 bases at V and 0 bases at J, leaving 7 bases unmatched. The CDR3 protein is CASSAKLAASTDTQYF. The CDR3 coding sequence is TGTGCCAGCAGTGCAAAACTAGCGGCCAGCACAGATACGCAGTATTTT.

The genes are TRBV7-2 and TRBJ2-7, with D unresolved. This CDR3 is 14 amino acids long. The germline gives CDR1 SGHTA, CDR2 FQGNSA. The V end was cut by 4 bases, the J end by 3 bases, with 13 bases between. DNA for the CDR3: TGTGCCAGCAGCTCAGTAGGAGATTACTACGAGCAGTACTTC. It specifies CASSSVGDYYEQYF. Supplemented by reference TRBV7-2 and TRBJ2-7, the full variable domain reads GAGVSQSPSNKVTEKGKDVELRCDPISGHTALYWYRQSLGQGLEFLIYFQGNSAPDKSGLPSDRFSAERTGGSVSTLTIQRTQQEDSAVYLCASSSVGDYYEQYFGPGTRLTVT.

The gene calls are TRBV30 and TRBJ2-5; D perhaps matches TRBD1 (5 bases). Deletions cut 7 bases from V and 1 base from J, with 10 bases between. This CDR3 comprises 12 residues. Per the germline V gene, CDR1 is GTSNPN and CDR2 is SVGIG (reference sequence). The CDR3 here is CALRGPQETQYF. In DNA, the CDR3 is TGTGCCTTAAGGGGTCCCCAAGAGACCCAGTACTTC.

The chain has TRBV10-3 and TRBJ1-4; TRBD1 aligns across 7 bases. Germline V gene data show CDR1 as ENHRY and CDR2 as SYGVKD. The CDR3 sequence is 15 residues long. With V trimmed by 3 bases and J by 5 bases, 6 bases remained unmatched. In nucleotides, the CDR3 is TGTGCCATCAGTGACCGACAGGGCCAGAATGAAAAACTGTTTTTT. This encodes CAISDRQGQNEKLFF.

There are a few counts of this clone. Other DNA variants within this sample encode the same CDR3. This sequence joins TRBV18 and TRBJ1-1, with D hard to call. The CDR3 runs to 14 residues. Germline V gives CDR1 KGHSH, CDR2 LQKENI. V shed 2 bases and J shed 1 base, with 8 bases lying between them. DNA of the CDR3: TGTGCCAGCTCACCAAGGGCAGGGAACACTGAAGCTTTCTTT. Protein sequence: CASSPRAGNTEAFF.

This clone was counted a few times. This sequence joins TRBV5-1 and TRBJ1-1; perhaps TRBD1 as D (5 bases). The CDR3 is made up of 14 amino acids. The germline V gene encodes CDR1 SGHRS and CDR2 YFSETQ. V gave up 4 bases and J gave up 4 bases, with 14 bases separating them. CDR3 in amino acids: CASSVSDSLTEAFF. The CDR3 nucleotides read TGCGCCAGCAGCGTATCAGACAGCCTCACTGAAGCTTTCTTT.

This chain links TRBV7-9 with TRBJ2-1; TRBD1 is a possible D gene (6 bases). The CDR3 consists of 16 residues. The ends were cut back, 0 bases at V and 4 bases at J, with 13 bases in the middle. Germline CDR1 and CDR2: SEHNR and FQNEAQ (reference sequence). The CDR3 coding sequence is TGTGCCAGCAGCTTAGCTTCAGGGGCCTCTTACAATGAGCAGTTCTTC. Translating it yields CASSLASGASYNEQFF.

The rearrangement links TRBV27 to TRBJ1-4; no definite D call. V lost 3 bases and J 2 bases, leaving 19 bases between the germline ends. Germline assignment: CDR1 MNHEY and CDR2 SMNVEV (reference sequence). The CDR3 spans 18 residues. Written as DNA, the CDR3 is TGTGCCAGCAGTTTGACCCGTTCCCAGAGAGAGACTAATGAAAAACTGTTTTTT. Amino acid sequence: CASSLTRSQRETNEKLFF.

The V gene is TRBV7-3, the J gene TRBJ2-2, with 11 bases identical to TRBD2. With 2 bases clipped from V and 5 bases from J, the junction kept 13 bases outside the gene matches. The CDR3 consists of 19 residues. CDR1 is SGHTA, CDR2 FQGTGA, per germline. CDR3 sequence: CASSLFVGSGRAKTGELFF. CDR3 coding DNA: TGTGCCAGCAGCTTATTCGTCGGTAGCGGGAGGGCCAAGACCGGGGAGCTGTTTTTT. Full variable domain (missing parts from reference TRBV7-3 and TRBJ2-2): GAGVSQTPSNKVTEKGKYVELRCDPISGHTALYWYRQSLGQGPEFLIYFQGTGAADDSGLPNDRFFAVRPEGSVSTLKIQRTERGDSAVYLCASSLFVGSGRAKTGELFFGEGSRLTVL.

As regards this clone: Other DNA sequences in the sample encode the same CDR3. The chain is built from TRBV9 and TRBJ2-5; the D is unclear. V dropped 4 bases and J dropped 2 bases, with 9 bases sitting between them. Germline CDR1 is SGDLS and CDR2 is YYNGEE. The CDR3 loop spans 13 amino acids. CDR3 DNA: TGTGCCAGCAGCCCCGGAGTACAAGAGACCCAGTACTTC. Its protein product is CASSPGVQETQYF.

The V call is TRBV18, the J call TRBJ2-2; 7 positions agree with TRBD2. The length of the CDR3 is 15 residues. The J segment lost 9 bases and the V segment lost 0 bases, leaving 7 bases of the junction unmatched. Germline CDR1 KGHSH, CDR2 LQKENI. CDR3 nucleotide sequence: TGTGCCAGCTCACCACCGGCGGGGGTCTCTAGGGAGCTGTTTTTT. It codes for CASSPPAGVSRELFF.

The chain couples TRBV6-1 to TRBJ1-2, with D hard to call. V was pared by 1 base and J by 1 base, with 7 bases between. Germline V lookup: CDR1 MNHNS, CDR2 SASEGT. The CDR3 is made up of 14 amino acids. CDR3 DNA sequence: TGTGCCAGCAGTGAAGGGGGTGTTAACTATGGCTACACCTTC. It specifies CASSEGGVNYGYTF.

The chain uses TRBV6-1 and TRBJ2-5; tentative D call: TRBD1 (6 bases). Trimming took 4 bases from V and 1 from J, leaving 13 bases between them. In germline, CDR1 is MNHNS, CDR2 SASEGT. The CDR3 spans 15 residues. The chain's CDR3 is CASSGFGTSQETQYF. CDR3 nucleotides: TGTGCCAGCAGTGGATTCGGGACATCCCAAGAGACCCAGTACTTC.

The chain uses TRBV18 and TRBJ1-3, with a tentative D call TRBD1 (6 bases). The germline V gene has CDR1 KGHSH and CDR2 LQKENI. Trimming pared 0 bases from V and 1 base from J, leaving 10 bases between. The CDR3 consists of 16 residues. CDR3 nucleotides: TGTGCCAGCTCACCACCGGGGGGCGGATCTGGAAACACCATATATTTT. It translates to CASSPPGGGSGNTIYF.

This clone was counted a few times. The chain uses TRBV9 and TRBJ1-2; D uncertain. V was trimmed by 0 bases and J by 7 bases, leaving 16 bases between them. The germline V gene has CDR1 SGDLS and CDR2 YYNGEE. This CDR3 is 15 amino acids long. The CDR3: CASSVDGPDGRGYTF. The CDR3 nucleotides are TGTGCCAGCAGCGTAGATGGCCCCGACGGTCGTGGCTACACCTTC.

CDR3: CASSQNLDRGHSTDTQYF. Written as DNA, the CDR3 is TGCGCCAGCAGCCAAAACTTAGACAGGGGGCATAGCACAGATACGCAGTATTTT. The chain links TRBV4-3 to TRBJ2-3; 10 bases match TRBD1. The CDR3 consists of 18 residues. The J segment lost 0 bases and the V segment lost 2 bases, leaving 8 bases of the junction unmatched. The V gene's germline CDR1 is LGHNA and CDR2 YSLEER.

The J gene is TRBJ2-2, the V gene TRBV11-3, with D unresolved. The germline V and J ends were trimmed by 5 bases and 3 bases, with 16 bases remaining between them. Per the germline V gene, CDR1 is SGHNT and CDR2 is YENEEA. CDR3 length equals 16 residues. CDR3 DNA sequence: TGTGCCAGCAGCCCAAGCTGGGGTCAGGACACCGGGGAGCTGTTTTTT. This codes for CASSPSWGQDTGELFF.

V is TRBV11-2 and J is TRBJ1-1; D ambiguous. Germline V lookup: CDR1 SGHAT, CDR2 FQNNGV. The CDR3 covers 17 residues. V gave up 5 bases and J gave up 1 base, with 20 bases separating them. CDR3 region: CASSTDSTTPRNTEAFF. CDR3 DNA: TGTGCCAGCAGCACAGACTCAACGACACCCCGGAACACTGAAGCTTTCTTT.

V usage is TRBV29-1 and J usage is TRBJ1-2; D not certain. Germline CDR1 SQVTM, CDR2 ANQGSEA. Trimming removed 4 bases from V and 7 bases from J, with 13 bases in between. The CDR3 is made up of 12 amino acids. CDR3 sequence: CSVASGRSGYTF. The CDR3 DNA reads as TGCAGCGTTGCCTCGGGGAGGAGTGGCTACACCTTC.